A selection of T cell receptor beta chains follows, all from one sample in a study of blood T cell repertoires in COVID-19. Repertoires were generated with immunoSEQ multiplex PCR, while TCRdb's copy carries only in-frame clones and drops some. Of roughly 380,000 clones listed, 80% to 90% were seen once; the top ten hold 1% to 1.5%. Material for sequencing was PBMCs or T cells enriched from blood (not recorded which). The origin of the receptors is a young man who had recovered from COVID-19. CDR3s include the opening cysteine and the closing phenylalanine or tryptophan. A D gene is named only where the DNA matches it firmly. Some rows have no size entry. The others give once, few or many, or a class for an expanded clone.

v_call: TRBV6-5
j_call: TRBJ1-4
clone_size: .
d_call: TRBD1
cdr3_aa: CASRDSSTANEKLFF
cdr3_nt: TGTGCCAGCCGGGACAGCTCTACGGCTAATGAAAAACTGTTTTTT

v_call: TRBV30
j_call: TRBJ1-4
clone_size: .
d_call: .
cdr3_aa: CAWSAVAEKLFF
cdr3_nt: TGTGCCTGGAGTGCCGTGGCTGAAAAACTGTTTTTT

v_call: TRBV13
j_call: TRBJ1-5
clone_size: once
d_call: TRBD1
cdr3_aa: CASSWGTGNSNQPQHF
cdr3_nt: TGTGCCAGCAGCTGGGGGACAGGGAATAGCAATCAGCCCCAGCATTTT

v_call: TRBV30
j_call: TRBJ1-1
clone_size: .
d_call: .
cdr3_aa: CACREQGSFGTEAFF
cdr3_nt: TGTGCCTGCCGAGAACAGGGATCGTTCGGCACTGAAGCTTTCTTT

v_call: TRBV5-1
j_call: TRBJ1-2
clone_size: .
d_call: TRBD1
cdr3_aa: CASSPQGGYGYTF
cdr3_nt: TGCGCCAGCAGCCCACAGGGGGGCTATGGCTACACCTTC

v_call: TRBV28
j_call: TRBJ2-7
clone_size: .
d_call: TRBD1
cdr3_aa: CAIGTGFREQYF
cdr3_nt: TGTGCCATCGGGACAGGGTTCCGCGAGCAGTACTTC

v_call: TRBV5-1
j_call: TRBJ1-1
clone_size: .
d_call: TRBD1
cdr3_aa: CASSRQGMNTEAFF
cdr3_nt: TGCGCCAGCAGCCGACAGGGCATGAACACTGAAGCTTTCTTT

v_call: TRBV29-1
j_call: TRBJ1-3
clone_size: once
d_call: .
cdr3_aa: CSVEERGQRESGNTIYF
cdr3_nt: TGCAGCGTTGAAGAGAGAGGACAGCGCGAGTCTGGAAACACCATATATTTT

v_call: TRBV9
j_call: TRBJ1-6
clone_size: .
d_call: TRBD1
cdr3_aa: CASSVVPRDRGYSPLHF
cdr3_nt: TGTGCCAGCAGCGTAGTTCCCCGGGACAGGGGTTACTCACCCCTCCACTTT

v_call: TRBV12-5
j_call: TRBJ1-1
clone_size: .
d_call: .
cdr3_aa: CASGLTGRINTEAFF
cdr3_nt: TGTGCTAGTGGTTTGACCGGGAGGATTAACACTGAAGCTTTCTTT

v_call: TRBV6-4
j_call: TRBJ2-7
clone_size: .
d_call: TRBD1
cdr3_aa: CASSPGTGGSEQYF
cdr3_nt: TGTGCCAGCAGTCCCGGGACAGGGGGCTCCGAGCAGTACTTC

v_call: TRBV7-2
j_call: TRBJ1-3
clone_size: .
d_call: .
cdr3_aa: CASSLGGLSGNTIYF
cdr3_nt: TGTGCCAGCAGCTTAGGGGGCTTGTCTGGAAACACCATATATTTT

v_call: TRBV3-1/TRBV3-2
j_call: TRBJ2-5
clone_size: .
d_call: .
cdr3_aa: CASSHPSRGRETQYF
cdr3_nt: TGTGCCAGCAGCCATCCCTCGCGGGGTCGGGAGACCCAGTACTTC

v_call: TRBV5-6
j_call: TRBJ2-3
clone_size: .
d_call: TRBD2
cdr3_aa: CASSSNPGGTDTQYF
cdr3_nt: TGTGCCAGCAGCTCCAATCCGGGAGGGACAGATACGCAGTATTTT

v_call: TRBV10-3
j_call: TRBJ1-1
clone_size: .
d_call: TRBD1
cdr3_aa: CAISGRGDTEAFF
cdr3_nt: TGTGCCATCAGTGGCAGGGGGGACACTGAAGCTTTCTTT

v_call: TRBV29-1
j_call: TRBJ1-1
clone_size: once
d_call: TRBD1
cdr3_aa: CSFSQGDDTEAFF
cdr3_nt: TGCAGCTTCTCACAGGGGGATGACACTGAAGCTTTCTTT

v_call: TRBV4-1
j_call: TRBJ1-1
clone_size: .
d_call: TRBD1
cdr3_aa: CASSLGQGKNTEAFF
cdr3_nt: TGCGCCAGCAGCCTCGGACAGGGAAAGAACACTGAAGCTTTCTTT

v_call: TRBV9
j_call: TRBJ2-7
clone_size: .
d_call: .
cdr3_aa: CASSPLSGDYEQYF
cdr3_nt: TGTGCCAGCAGCCCTCTGAGCGGTGACTACGAGCAGTACTTC

v_call: TRBV19
j_call: TRBJ2-7
clone_size: .
d_call: TRBD2
cdr3_aa: CASSTTSGGYEQYF
cdr3_nt: TGTGCCAGTAGTACCACTAGCGGGGGCTACGAGCAGTACTTC

v_call: TRBV14
j_call: TRBJ1-2
clone_size: .
d_call: .
cdr3_aa: CASSQEGDRRGLGYTF
cdr3_nt: TGTGCCAGCAGCCAAGAGGGAGATCGGCGGGGCTTGGGCTACACCTTC

v_call: TRBV9
j_call: TRBJ1-1
clone_size: .
d_call: .
cdr3_aa: CASSAGDWAEAFF
cdr3_nt: TGTGCCAGCAGCGCCGGGGATTGGGCTGAAGCTTTCTTT

v_call: TRBV5-1
j_call: TRBJ1-1
clone_size: .
d_call: .
cdr3_aa: CASRSLDILTEAFF
cdr3_nt: TGCGCCAGCAGGTCCTTGGACATACTCACTGAAGCTTTCTTT

v_call: TRBV25-1
j_call: TRBJ1-1
clone_size: .
d_call: .
cdr3_aa: CASSDNGGLNTEAFF
cdr3_nt: TGTGCCAGCAGTGATAATGGAGGGCTGAACACTGAAGCTTTCTTT

v_call: TRBV5-1
j_call: TRBJ1-6
clone_size: .
d_call: TRBD1
cdr3_aa: CASSGGTVHSSPLHF
cdr3_nt: TGCGCCAGCAGCGGGGGGACAGTTCACAGTTCACCCCTCCACTTT

v_call: TRBV25-1
j_call: TRBJ2-1
clone_size: .
d_call: .
cdr3_aa: CASSSPGTYNEQFF
cdr3_nt: TGTGCCAGCTCGTCCCCCGGGACCTACAATGAGCAGTTCTTC

v_call: TRBV6-1
j_call: TRBJ2-7
clone_size: .
d_call: TRBD2
cdr3_aa: CASSEDSPGGEQYF
cdr3_nt: TGTGCCAGCAGTGAAGACAGCCCGGGGGGAGAGCAGTACTTC

v_call: TRBV7-9
j_call: TRBJ1-2
clone_size: .
d_call: .
cdr3_aa: CASSLGVGATRSNYGYTF
cdr3_nt: TGTGCCAGCAGCTTAGGGGTGGGCGCTACGCGATCTAACTATGGCTACACCTTC

v_call: TRBV2
j_call: TRBJ2-5
clone_size: .
d_call: .
cdr3_aa: CASSFMGSNQETQYF
cdr3_nt: TGTGCCAGCAGTTTTATGGGCTCTAACCAAGAGACCCAGTACTTC

v_call: TRBV5-1
j_call: TRBJ1-3
clone_size: .
d_call: TRBD1
cdr3_aa: CASSWEQGAGNTIYF
cdr3_nt: TGCGCCAGCAGCTGGGAACAGGGGGCTGGAAACACCATATATTTT

v_call: TRBV6-5
j_call: TRBJ1-3
clone_size: .
d_call: .
cdr3_aa: CASYGGAGNTIYF
cdr3_nt: TGTGCCAGCTACGGGGGGGCTGGAAACACCATATATTTT

v_call: TRBV13
j_call: TRBJ2-7
clone_size: .
d_call: .
cdr3_aa: CASSLGRIEQYF
cdr3_nt: TGTGCCAGCAGCTTAGGCAGAATTGAGCAGTACTTC

v_call: TRBV2
j_call: TRBJ1-1
clone_size: .
d_call: TRBD1
cdr3_aa: CASRKQGQKAFF
cdr3_nt: TGTGCCAGCAGGAAGCAGGGACAGAAGGCTTTCTTT

v_call: TRBV27
j_call: TRBJ1-2
clone_size: .
d_call: TRBD1
cdr3_aa: CASRGTGGWGYGYTF
cdr3_nt: TGTGCCAGCAGAGGGACAGGGGGCTGGGGCTATGGCTACACCTTC

v_call: TRBV7-9
j_call: TRBJ2-3
clone_size: .
d_call: .
cdr3_aa: CASSRQTDTQYF
cdr3_nt: TGTGCCAGCAGCCGACAGACGGATACGCAGTATTTT

v_call: TRBV27
j_call: TRBJ1-6
clone_size: .
d_call: TRBD1
cdr3_aa: CASSSSRQGYNSPLHF
cdr3_nt: TGTGCCAGCAGTTCCTCGCGACAGGGTTATAATTCACCCCTCCACTTT

v_call: TRBV14
j_call: TRBJ2-7
clone_size: once
d_call: .
cdr3_aa: CASSTAGTYEQYF
cdr3_nt: TGTGCCAGCAGTACGGCAGGGACCTACGAGCAGTACTTC

v_call: TRBV9
j_call: TRBJ1-3
clone_size: .
d_call: .
cdr3_aa: CASSVGQSRNTIYF
cdr3_nt: TGTGCCAGCAGCGTGGGGCAGTCTCGAAACACCATATATTTT

v_call: TRBV2
j_call: TRBJ1-1
clone_size: .
d_call: TRBD1
cdr3_aa: CASSLGQGEAFF
cdr3_nt: TGTGCCAGCAGTCTCGGACAGGGTGAAGCTTTCTTT

v_call: TRBV4-1
j_call: TRBJ2-1
clone_size: .
d_call: TRBD2
cdr3_aa: CASSQEAGRGAYNEQFF
cdr3_nt: TGCGCCAGCAGCCAAGAGGCTGGGCGGGGGGCCTACAATGAGCAGTTCTTC

v_call: TRBV10-3
j_call: TRBJ2-2
clone_size: .
d_call: .
cdr3_aa: CAISERGAGAGELFF
cdr3_nt: TGTGCCATCAGTGAGCGGGGGGCCGGGGCCGGGGAGCTGTTTTTT

v_call: TRBV15
j_call: TRBJ2-6
clone_size: .
d_call: .
cdr3_aa: CATSRDRVSSGANVLTF
cdr3_nt: TGTGCCACCAGCAGAGATCGGGTTAGCTCTGGGGCCAACGTCCTGACTTTC

v_call: TRBV19
j_call: TRBJ2-1
clone_size: .
d_call: .
cdr3_aa: CASSITSSYNEQFF
cdr3_nt: TGTGCCAGTAGTATCACAAGCTCCTACAATGAGCAGTTCTTC

v_call: TRBV10-3
j_call: TRBJ1-2
clone_size: .
d_call: .
cdr3_aa: CAISAGPLNYGYTF
cdr3_nt: TGTGCCATCAGTGCAGGGCCCCTTAACTATGGCTACACCTTC

v_call: TRBV6-1
j_call: TRBJ2-7
clone_size: .
d_call: .
cdr3_aa: CASSEKARVHEQYF
cdr3_nt: TGTGCCAGCAGTGAAAAGGCCAGGGTCCACGAGCAGTACTTC

v_call: TRBV7-2
j_call: TRBJ1-1
clone_size: .
d_call: .
cdr3_aa: CASSFIFWGREDTEAFF
cdr3_nt: TGTGCCAGCAGCTTTATTTTTTGGGGGCGAGAGGACACTGAAGCTTTCTTT

v_call: TRBV7-2
j_call: TRBJ1-5
clone_size: few
d_call: .
cdr3_aa: CASSTGAYNQPQHF
cdr3_nt: TGTGCCAGCAGTACTGGGGCGTACAATCAGCCCCAGCATTTT

v_call: TRBV30
j_call: TRBJ1-5
clone_size: .
d_call: .
cdr3_aa: CAWSGGEASNQPQHF
cdr3_nt: TGTGCCTGGAGTGGGGGCGAGGCTTCCAATCAGCCCCAGCATTTT

v_call: TRBV15
j_call: TRBJ2-5
clone_size: .
d_call: .
cdr3_aa: CATSSRSGQETQYF
cdr3_nt: TGTGCCACCAGCAGCCGAAGCGGTCAAGAGACCCAGTACTTC

v_call: TRBV12-3/TRBV12-4
j_call: TRBJ1-1
clone_size: .
d_call: .
cdr3_aa: CASSDGFSAEAFF
cdr3_nt: TGTGCCAGCAGTGATGGGTTCAGCGCTGAAGCTTTCTTT

v_call: TRBV7-9
j_call: TRBJ1-2
clone_size: .
d_call: TRBD1
cdr3_aa: CASSLGTGGNYGYTF
cdr3_nt: TGTGCCAGCAGCTTAGGGACAGGGGGCAACTATGGCTACACCTTC

v_call: TRBV5-6
j_call: TRBJ1-2
clone_size: .
d_call: .
cdr3_aa: CASSIGRSGGSGYTF
cdr3_nt: TGTGCCAGCAGCATTGGACGGTCGGGGGGATCTGGCTACACCTTC

v_call: TRBV9
j_call: TRBJ2-7
clone_size: .
d_call: .
cdr3_aa: CASSAGSGQPFYEQYF
cdr3_nt: TGTGCCAGCAGCGCGGGAAGTGGACAGCCATTCTACGAGCAGTACTTC

v_call: TRBV9
j_call: TRBJ1-2
clone_size: once
d_call: .
cdr3_aa: CASSVTTRSQHVTGYTF
cdr3_nt: TGTGCCAGCAGCGTAACAACGCGGTCCCAGCACGTTACTGGCTACACCTTC

v_call: TRBV4-3
j_call: TRBJ1-1
clone_size: .
d_call: .
cdr3_aa: CASSPGQLSTEAFF
cdr3_nt: TGCGCCAGCAGCCCCGGACAGCTATCCACTGAAGCTTTCTTT

v_call: TRBV5-1
j_call: TRBJ2-5
clone_size: .
d_call: .
cdr3_aa: CASSLGGPLGRETQYF
cdr3_nt: TGCGCCAGCAGCTTGGGGGGGCCGCTGGGTCGAGAGACCCAGTACTTC

v_call: TRBV6-5
j_call: TRBJ2-7
clone_size: .
d_call: .
cdr3_aa: CASSPDRNSYEQYF
cdr3_nt: TGTGCCAGCAGTCCCGACAGGAACTCCTACGAGCAGTACTTC

v_call: TRBV24-1
j_call: TRBJ2-7
clone_size: .
d_call: TRBD2
cdr3_aa: CAAYAGGEQYF
cdr3_nt: TGTGCCGCCTACGCGGGGGGCGAGCAGTACTTC